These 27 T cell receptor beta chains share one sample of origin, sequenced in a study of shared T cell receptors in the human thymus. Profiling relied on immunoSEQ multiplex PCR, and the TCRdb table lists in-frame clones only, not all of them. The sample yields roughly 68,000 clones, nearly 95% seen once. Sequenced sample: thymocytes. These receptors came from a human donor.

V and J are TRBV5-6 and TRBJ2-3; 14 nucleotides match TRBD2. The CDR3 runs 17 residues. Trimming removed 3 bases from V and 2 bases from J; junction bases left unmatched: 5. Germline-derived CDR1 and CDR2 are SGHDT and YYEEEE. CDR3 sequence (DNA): TGTGCCAGCAGCTATGGGACTAGCGGGGGATACACAGATACGCAGTATTTT. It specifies CASSYGTSGGYTDTQYF.

The CDR3 nucleotides read TGCGCCAGCAAGGGCTTAGCTGAACAGGGGGCAGTTGGCTACACCTTC. It codes for CASKGLAEQGAVGYTF. This sequence joins TRBV5-1 and TRBJ1-2; 9 bases agree with TRBD1. CDR1 is SGHRS, CDR2 YFSETQ, per germline. J gave up 7 bases and V 6 bases, and 16 bases lay outside the gene matches. This CDR3 is 16 amino acids long.

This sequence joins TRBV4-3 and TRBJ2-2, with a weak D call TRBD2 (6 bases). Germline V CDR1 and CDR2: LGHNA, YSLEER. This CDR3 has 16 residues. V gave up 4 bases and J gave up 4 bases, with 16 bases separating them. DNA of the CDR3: TGCGCCAGCAGCCGGAAACTAGCCGTTGGCACCGGGGAGCTGTTTTTT. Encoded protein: CASSRKLAVGTGELFF.

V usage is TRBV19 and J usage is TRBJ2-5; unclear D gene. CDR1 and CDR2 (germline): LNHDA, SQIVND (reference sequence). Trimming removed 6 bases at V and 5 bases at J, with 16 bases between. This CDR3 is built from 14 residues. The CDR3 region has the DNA TGTGCCAGTAGCGTCTTCACAAGGTCGGAGACCCAGTACTTC. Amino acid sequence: CASSVFTRSETQYF.

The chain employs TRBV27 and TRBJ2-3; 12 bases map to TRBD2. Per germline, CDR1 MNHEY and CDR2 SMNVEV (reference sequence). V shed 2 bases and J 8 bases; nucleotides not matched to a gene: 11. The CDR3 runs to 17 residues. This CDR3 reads CASSLRLAGAPRGTQYF. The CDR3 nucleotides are TGTGCCAGCAGTTTAAGACTAGCGGGGGCTCCTAGGGGTACGCAGTATTTT.

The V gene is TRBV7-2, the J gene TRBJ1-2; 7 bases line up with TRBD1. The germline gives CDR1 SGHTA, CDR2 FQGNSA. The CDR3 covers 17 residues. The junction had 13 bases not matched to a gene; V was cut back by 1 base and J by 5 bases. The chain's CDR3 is CASSLVSTGRDRYGYTF. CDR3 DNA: TGTGCCAGCAGCTTAGTTTCTACTGGGAGGGACAGATATGGCTACACCTTC.

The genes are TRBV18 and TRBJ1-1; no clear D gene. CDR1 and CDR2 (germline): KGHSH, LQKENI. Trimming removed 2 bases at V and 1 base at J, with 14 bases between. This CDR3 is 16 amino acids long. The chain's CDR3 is CASSPGFGLQNTEAFF. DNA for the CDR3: TGTGCCAGCTCACCAGGGTTTGGGTTACAGAACACTGAAGCTTTCTTT.

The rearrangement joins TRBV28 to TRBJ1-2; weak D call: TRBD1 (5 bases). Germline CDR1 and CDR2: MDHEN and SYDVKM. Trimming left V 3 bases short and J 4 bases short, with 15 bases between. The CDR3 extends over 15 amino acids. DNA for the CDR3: TGTGCCAGCAGTTTCCCCAGGAGGGGTGGCTATGGCTACACCTTC. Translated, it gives CASSFPRRGGYGYTF.

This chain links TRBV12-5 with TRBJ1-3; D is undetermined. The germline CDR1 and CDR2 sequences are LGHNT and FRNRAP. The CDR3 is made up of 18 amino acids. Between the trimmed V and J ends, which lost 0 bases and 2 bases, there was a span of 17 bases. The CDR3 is CASGLVMRTTMAGNTIYF. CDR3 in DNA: TGTGCTAGTGGTTTGGTTATGCGGACGACGATGGCTGGAAACACCATATATTTT.

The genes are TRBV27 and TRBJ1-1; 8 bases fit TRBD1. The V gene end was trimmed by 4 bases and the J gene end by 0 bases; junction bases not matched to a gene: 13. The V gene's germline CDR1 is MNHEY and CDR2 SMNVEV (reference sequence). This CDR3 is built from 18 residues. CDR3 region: CASSSFGQGRYMNTEAFF. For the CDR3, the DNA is TGTGCCAGCAGTTCCTTCGGACAGGGAAGGTACATGAACACTGAAGCTTTCTTT.

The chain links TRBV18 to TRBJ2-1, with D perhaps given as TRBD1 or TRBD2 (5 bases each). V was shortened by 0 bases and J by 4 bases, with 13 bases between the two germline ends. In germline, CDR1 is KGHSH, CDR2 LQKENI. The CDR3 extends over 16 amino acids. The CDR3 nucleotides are TGTGCCAGCTCACCACCCGGGACGCCTAGGTACAATGAGCAGTTCTTC. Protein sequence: CASSPPGTPRYNEQFF.

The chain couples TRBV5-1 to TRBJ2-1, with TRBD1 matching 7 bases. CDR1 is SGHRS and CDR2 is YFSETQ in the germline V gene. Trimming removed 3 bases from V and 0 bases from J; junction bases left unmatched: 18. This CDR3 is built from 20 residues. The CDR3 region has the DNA TGCGCCAGCAGCTCCGGAGACAGGGTCGCCCGTTTAAGCTCCTACAATGAGCAGTTCTTC. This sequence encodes CASSSGDRVARLSSYNEQFF.

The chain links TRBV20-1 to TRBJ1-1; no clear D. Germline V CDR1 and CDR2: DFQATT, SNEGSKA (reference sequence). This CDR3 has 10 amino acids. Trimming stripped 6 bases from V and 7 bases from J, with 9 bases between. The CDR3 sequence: CSAGGSEAFF. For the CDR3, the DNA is TGCAGTGCAGGAGGCAGTGAAGCTTTCTTT.

The chain's CDR3 is CASSGYRGTGELFF. The CDR3 nucleotides are TGTGCCAGCTCGGGTTACAGGGGAACCGGGGAGCTGTTTTTT. The V gene is TRBV18, the J gene TRBJ2-2; TRBD1 aligns across 7 bases. The CDR3 runs 14 residues. Germline V gene lookup returns CDR1 KGHSH and CDR2 LQKENI. The V and J ends lost 6 bases and 5 bases, in that order; junction bases with no gene match: 6.

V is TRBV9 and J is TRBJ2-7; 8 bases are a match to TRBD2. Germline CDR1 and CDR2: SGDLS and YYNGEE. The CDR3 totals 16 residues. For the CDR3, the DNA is TGTACGGGAGGGGCGATCAGGGAAGGCCGGCCCTACGAGCAGTACTTC. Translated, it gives CTGGAIREGRPYEQYF.

CDR3 sequence (DNA): TGTGCCAGCAGAGGGTCCAGCTCCTATAATTCACCCCTCCACTTT. Its translation: CASRGSSSYNSPLHF. This chain joins TRBV28 and TRBJ1-6; unclear D gene. There are 15 residues in the CDR3. Germline CDR1 is MDHEN and CDR2 is SYDVKM. Deletions cut 6 bases from V and 0 bases from J, with 9 bases between. Full variable domain (rest looked up from reference TRBV28 and TRBJ1-6): DVKVTQSSRYLVKRTGEKVFLECVQDMDHENMFWYRQDPGLGLRLIYFSYDVKMKEKGDIPEGYSVSREKKERFSLILESASTNQTSMYLCASRGSSSYNSPLHFGNGTRLTVT.

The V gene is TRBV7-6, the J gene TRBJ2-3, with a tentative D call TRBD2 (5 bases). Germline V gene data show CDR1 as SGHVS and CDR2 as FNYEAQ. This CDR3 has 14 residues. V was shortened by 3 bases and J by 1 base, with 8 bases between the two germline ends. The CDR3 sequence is CASSFPAGTDTQYF. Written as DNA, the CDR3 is TGTGCCAGCAGCTTTCCAGCGGGCACAGATACGCAGTATTTT.

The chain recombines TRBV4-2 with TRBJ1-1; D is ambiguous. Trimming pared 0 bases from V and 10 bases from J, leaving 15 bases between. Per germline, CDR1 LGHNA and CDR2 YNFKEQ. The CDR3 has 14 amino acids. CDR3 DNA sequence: TGTGCCAGCAGCCAAGAATCGGGAAAACGGGGAGCTTTCTTT. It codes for CASSQESGKRGAFF.

The CDR3 coding sequence is TGTGCCTGGAGTGAACAGGGAGTAGAGGACACTGAAGCTTTCTTT. This sequence encodes CAWSEQGVEDTEAFF. The chain uses TRBV30 and TRBJ1-1, with D tentatively TRBD1 (6 bases). From germline, CDR1 is GTSNPN and CDR2 SVGIG (reference sequence). The CDR3 covers 15 residues. V was pared by 1 base and J by 3 bases, with 15 bases between.

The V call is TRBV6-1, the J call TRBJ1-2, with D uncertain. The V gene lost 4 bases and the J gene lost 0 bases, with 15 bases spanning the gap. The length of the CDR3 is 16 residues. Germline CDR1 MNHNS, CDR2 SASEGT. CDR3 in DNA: TGTGCCAGCAGTGCTAAGCACATCTACTCTAACTATGGCTACACCTTC. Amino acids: CASSAKHIYSNYGYTF.

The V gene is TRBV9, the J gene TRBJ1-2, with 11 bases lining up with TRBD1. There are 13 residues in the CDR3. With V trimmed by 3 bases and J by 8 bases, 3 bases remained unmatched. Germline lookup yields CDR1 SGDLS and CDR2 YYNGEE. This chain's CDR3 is CASSARTGGGYTF. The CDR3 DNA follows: TGTGCCAGCAGCGCGAGGACAGGGGGCGGCTACACCTTC.

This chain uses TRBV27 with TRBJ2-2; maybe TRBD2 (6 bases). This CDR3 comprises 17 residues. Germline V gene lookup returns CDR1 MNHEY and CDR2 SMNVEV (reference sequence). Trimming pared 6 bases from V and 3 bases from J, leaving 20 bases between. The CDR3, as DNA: TGTGCCAGCAGCGCCTCTTTGGGGGGTCAAGACACCGGGGAGCTGTTTTTT. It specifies CASSASLGGQDTGELFF.

The CDR3 sequence: CASSQEEGGSTDTQYF. The CDR3 DNA is TGTGCCAGCAGCCAAGAGGAGGGTGGCAGCACAGATACGCAGTATTTT. This chain links TRBV4-2 with TRBJ2-3; D is perhaps TRBD2 (6 bases). V was pared by 0 bases and J by 0 bases, with 10 bases between. The CDR3 has 16 amino acids. Germline V lookup: CDR1 LGHNA, CDR2 YNFKEQ.

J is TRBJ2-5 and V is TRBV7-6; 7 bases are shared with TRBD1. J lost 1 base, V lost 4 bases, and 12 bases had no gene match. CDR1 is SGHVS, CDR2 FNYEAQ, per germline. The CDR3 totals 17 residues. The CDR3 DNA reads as TGTGCCAGCAGCTACCTTTACAGGGGTAGACTCCAAGAGACCCAGTACTTC. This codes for CASSYLYRGRLQETQYF. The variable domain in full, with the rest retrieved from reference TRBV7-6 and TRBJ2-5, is GAGVSQSPRYKVTKRGQDVALRCDPISGHVSLYWYRQALGQGPEFLTYFNYEAQQDKSGLPNDRFSAERPEGSISTLTIQRTEQRDSAMYRCASSYLYRGRLQETQYFGPGTRLLVL.

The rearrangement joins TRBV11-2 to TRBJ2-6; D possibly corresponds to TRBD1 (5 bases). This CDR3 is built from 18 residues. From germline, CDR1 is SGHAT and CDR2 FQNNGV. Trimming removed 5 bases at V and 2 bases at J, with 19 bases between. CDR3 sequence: CASSPRASSWTGANVLTF. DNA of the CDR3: TGTGCCAGCAGCCCCAGGGCATCCTCTTGGACTGGGGCCAACGTCCTGACTTTC.

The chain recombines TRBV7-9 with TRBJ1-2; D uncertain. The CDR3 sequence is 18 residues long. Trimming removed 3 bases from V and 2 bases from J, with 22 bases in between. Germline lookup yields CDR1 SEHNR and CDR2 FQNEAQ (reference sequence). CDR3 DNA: TGTGCCAGCAGCTTCTTAAGGGCAGACCTCCACCAAAACTATGGCTACACCTTC. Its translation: CASSFLRADLHQNYGYTF.

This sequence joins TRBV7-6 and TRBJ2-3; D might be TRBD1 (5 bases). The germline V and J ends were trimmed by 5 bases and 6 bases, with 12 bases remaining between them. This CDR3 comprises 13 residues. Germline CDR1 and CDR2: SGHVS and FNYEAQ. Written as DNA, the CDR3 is TGTGCCAGCAGCCGGGTGGACAAGGATACGCAGTATTTT. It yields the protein CASSRVDKDTQYF.